This T cell receptor beta chain stems from a study of CXCR3-negative and CXCR3-positive naive CD8 T cells. This CDR3 region has 15 residues. Germline values: CDR1 SGHDT, CDR2 YYEEEE. The method, 5' RACE with UMI labels, was used to prepare the TRB cDNA libraries. From its re-call of the 5' RACE reads, TCRdb lists each CDR3 protein once, without DNA. There are about 120,000 distinct CDR3 sequences in the sample, with approximately 0.29% held by the top ten. Every CD8+ T cell subset underwent triplicate sorting at about 300,000 cells apiece. Worth noting for this clonotype: The antigen remains undetermined.

The study's findings and limits: Naive subsets displayed similar surface CD5, and TCR strength was inferred from TRB CDR3 properties.

This clonotype originated in a human donor in good health. Some clones in this sample may be carry-over from other donors' samples. Sequenced input: naive CXCR3- CD8+ T cells from blood. The subset was: CD45RO-CCR7+CD27+CD95- naive CD8+ T cells lacking CXCR3 (TNR3-). The V and J genes are TRBV5-6 and TRBJ2-1; the D call from TCRdb, TRBD2, cannot be confirmed without DNA. CDR3 sequence: CASGPPREADNEQFF.